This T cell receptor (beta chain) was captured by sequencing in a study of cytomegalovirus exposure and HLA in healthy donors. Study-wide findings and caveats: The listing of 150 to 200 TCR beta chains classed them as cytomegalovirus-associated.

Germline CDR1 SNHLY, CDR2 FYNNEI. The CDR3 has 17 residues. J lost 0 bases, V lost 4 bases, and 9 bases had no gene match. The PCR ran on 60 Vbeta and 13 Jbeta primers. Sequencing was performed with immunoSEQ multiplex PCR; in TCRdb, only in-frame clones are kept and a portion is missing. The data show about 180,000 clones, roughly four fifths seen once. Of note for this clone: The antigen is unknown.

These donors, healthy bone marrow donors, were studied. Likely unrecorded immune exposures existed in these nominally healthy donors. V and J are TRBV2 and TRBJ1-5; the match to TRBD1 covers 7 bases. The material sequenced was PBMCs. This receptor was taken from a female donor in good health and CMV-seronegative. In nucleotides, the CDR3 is TGTGCCAGCAGTGTTGCCGGGACAGCATATAGCAATCAGCCCCAGCATTTT. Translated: CASSVAGTAYSNQPQHF.